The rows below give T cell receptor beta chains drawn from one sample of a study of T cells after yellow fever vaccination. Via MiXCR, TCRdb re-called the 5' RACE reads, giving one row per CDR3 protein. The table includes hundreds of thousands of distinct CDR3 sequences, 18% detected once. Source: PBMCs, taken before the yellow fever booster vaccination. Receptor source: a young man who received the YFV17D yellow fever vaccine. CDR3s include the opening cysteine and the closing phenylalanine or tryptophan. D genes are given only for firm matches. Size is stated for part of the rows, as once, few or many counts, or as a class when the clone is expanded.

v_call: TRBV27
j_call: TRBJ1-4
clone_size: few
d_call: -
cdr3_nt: TGTGCCAGCAGGCCAAGCGAGGCCTATAATGAAAAACTGTTTTTT
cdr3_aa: CASRPSEAYNEKLFF

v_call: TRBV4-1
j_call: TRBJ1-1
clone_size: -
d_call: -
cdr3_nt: TGCGCCAGCAGCCAAGTGACGACAGGGAACACTGAAGCTTTCTTT
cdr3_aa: CASSQVTTGNTEAFF

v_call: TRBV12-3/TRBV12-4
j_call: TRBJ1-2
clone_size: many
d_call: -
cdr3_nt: TGTGCCAGCAAGGAAGCCAATATGAATGGCTACACCTTC
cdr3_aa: CASKEANMNGYTF

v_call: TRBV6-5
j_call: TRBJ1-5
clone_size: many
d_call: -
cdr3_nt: TGTGCCAGCAGAGGTACCGGGTCCCCTAGCAATCAGCCCCAGCATTTT
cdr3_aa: CASRGTGSPSNQPQHF

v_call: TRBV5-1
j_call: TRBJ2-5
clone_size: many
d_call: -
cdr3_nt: TGCGCCAGCAGCGGAGGACTCGGCGCCCAAGAGACCCAGTACTTC
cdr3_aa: CASSGGLGAQETQYF

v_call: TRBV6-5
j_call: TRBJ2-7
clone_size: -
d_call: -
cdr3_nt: TGTGCCAGCAGTCCCAGGGGTGTCTCAGTATCCTACGAGCAGTACTTC
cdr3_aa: CASSPRGVSVSYEQYF

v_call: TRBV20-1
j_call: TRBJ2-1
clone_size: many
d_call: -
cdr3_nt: TGCAGTGCTGGACTGTACAATGAGCAGTTCTTC
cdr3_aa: CSAGLYNEQFF

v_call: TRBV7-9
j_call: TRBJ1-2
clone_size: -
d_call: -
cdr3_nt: TGTGCCAGCAACGGAGGGCAGGGTGACTATGGCTACACCTTC
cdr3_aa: CASNGGQGDYGYTF

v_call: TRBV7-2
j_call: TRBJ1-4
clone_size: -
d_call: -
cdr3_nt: TGTGCCAGCAGCTTTTTTAGGGATGAAAAACTGTTTTTT
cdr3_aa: CASSFFRDEKLFF

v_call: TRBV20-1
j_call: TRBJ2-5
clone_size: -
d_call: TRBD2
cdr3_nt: TGCAGTGCTATAGTAGCGGGGGCGAACCCACAAGAGACCCAGTACTTC
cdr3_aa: CSAIVAGANPQETQYF

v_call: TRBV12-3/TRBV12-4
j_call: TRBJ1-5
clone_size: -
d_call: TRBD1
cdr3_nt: TGTGCCAGCAGCGGACAGGGATTGGATCAGCCCCAGCATTTT
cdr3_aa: CASSGQGLDQPQHF

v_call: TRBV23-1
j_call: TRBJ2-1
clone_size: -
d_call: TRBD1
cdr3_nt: TGCGCCAGCAGGATCTGGGACAGGGGCCTAGGGGATGAGCAGTTCTTC
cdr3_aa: CASRIWDRGLGDEQFF

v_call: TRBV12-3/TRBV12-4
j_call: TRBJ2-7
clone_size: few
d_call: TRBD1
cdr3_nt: TGTGCCAGCAGTCCCGCTACGGGACAGGGCTCCTACGAGCAGTACTTC
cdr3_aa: CASSPATGQGSYEQYF

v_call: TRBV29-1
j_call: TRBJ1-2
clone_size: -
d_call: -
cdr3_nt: TGCAGCGTTGTGGGAGGAGGGGATCCCTACACCTTC
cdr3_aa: CSVVGGGDPYTF

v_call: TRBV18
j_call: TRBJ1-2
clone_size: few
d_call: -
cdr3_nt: TGTGCCAGCTCACCAAGGGAGGGAAGCTATGGCTACACCTTC
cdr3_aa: CASSPREGSYGYTF

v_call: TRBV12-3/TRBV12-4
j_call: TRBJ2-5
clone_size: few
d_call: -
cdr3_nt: TGTGCCAGCAGCCCCGCCATGGGCGGAGAAGGGGAGACCCAGTACTTC
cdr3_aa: CASSPAMGGEGETQYF

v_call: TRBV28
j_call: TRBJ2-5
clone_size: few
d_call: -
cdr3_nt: TGTGCCAGCAGTTTACCCCGGGAGTGGGAGACCCAGTACTTC
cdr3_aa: CASSLPREWETQYF

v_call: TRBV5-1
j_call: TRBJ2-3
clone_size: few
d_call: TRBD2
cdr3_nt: TGCGCCAGCAGCTTGGAAGCGGGGGTTGTGGCAGATACGCAGTATTTT
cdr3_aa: CASSLEAGVVADTQYF

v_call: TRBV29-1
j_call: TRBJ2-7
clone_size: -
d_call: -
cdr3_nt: TGCAGCGTTGAAGATAAGGGAGAGCAGTACTTC
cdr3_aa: CSVEDKGEQYF

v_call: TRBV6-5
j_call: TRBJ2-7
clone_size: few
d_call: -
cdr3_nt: TGTGCCAGCAGATTATCACAGGGGACTTCCTACGAGCAGTACTTC
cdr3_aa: CASRLSQGTSYEQYF

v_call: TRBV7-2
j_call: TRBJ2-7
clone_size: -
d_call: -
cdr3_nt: TGTGCCAGCAGCTTAGCGTGGGACGAGCAGTACTTC
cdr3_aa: CASSLAWDEQYF

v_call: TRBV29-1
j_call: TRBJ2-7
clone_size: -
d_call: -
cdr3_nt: TGCAGCGTTTCGGACCGATACGAGCAGTACTTC
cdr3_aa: CSVSDRYEQYF

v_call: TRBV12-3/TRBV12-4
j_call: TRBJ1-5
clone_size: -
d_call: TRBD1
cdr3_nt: TGTGCCAGCCGTAAAGACAGGGTTGATCAGCCCCAGCATTTT
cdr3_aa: CASRKDRVDQPQHF

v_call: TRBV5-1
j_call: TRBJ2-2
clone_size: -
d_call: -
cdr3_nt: TGCGCCAGCAGCTCAAAGTCCGGGACCGCGAACACCGGGGAGCTGTTTTTT
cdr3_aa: CASSSKSGTANTGELFF

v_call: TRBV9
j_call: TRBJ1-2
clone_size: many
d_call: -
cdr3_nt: TGTGCCAGCAGCGTAGGAGGGGACTATGGCTACACCTTC
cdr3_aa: CASSVGGDYGYTF

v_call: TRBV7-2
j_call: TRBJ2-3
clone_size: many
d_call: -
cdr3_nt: TGTGCCAGCAGTCTAGACCCTATCCGAGATACGCAGTATTTT
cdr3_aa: CASSLDPIRDTQYF